A selection of T cell receptor beta chains follows, all from one sample in a study of blood T cell repertoires in COVID-19. Clones were read by immunoSEQ multiplex PCR, and TCRdb kept only the in-frame ones, dropping some. This sample has some 27,000 clones; 87% occur once, and the top ten carry 16%. Sample: peripheral blood. The receptors come from a human donor in a cohort sampled during active COVID-19. Both conserved end residues are part of each CDR3. Fields, in order: CDR3 length, clone size, V gene, D gene, J gene, CDR3 DNA, CDR3 protein. A D gene is named only where the DNA matches it firmly. The size of a clone is reported for some rows only, either as once, few or many, or as a class for expanded clones.

14	NA	TRBV9	TRBD1	TRBJ1-1	TGTGCCAGCAATCGGGACAGATTGAACACTGAAGCTTTCTTT	CASNRDRLNTEAFF
13	NA	TRBV5-8	NA	TRBJ2-3	TGTGCCAGCAGCTTGGCCCCCGGGGTTGGGCAGTATTTT	CASSLAPGVGQYF
15	NA	TRBV18	TRBD1	TRBJ1-5	TGTGCCAGCTCACCACAGACAGGGGGTAATCAGCCCCAGCATTTT	CASSPQTGGNQPQHF
17	NA	TRBV27	TRBD1	TRBJ2-3	TGTGCCAGCAGTTTGTTTCGAGGGACAGGGGGGACAGATACGCAGTATTTT	CASSLFRGTGGTDTQYF
16	NA	TRBV7-3	TRBD2	TRBJ2-5	TGTGCCAGCAGCTTAATTAGCGGGGGGGGCCAAGAGACCCAGTACTTC	CASSLISGGGQETQYF
19	NA	TRBV4-1	NA	TRBJ2-6	TGCGCCAGCAGCCAAGTCGGGCGAGGGTCCATCTTAGGGGCCAACGTCCTGACTTTC	CASSQVGRGSILGANVLTF
12	NA	TRBV5-5	NA	TRBJ2-5	TGTGCCAGCAGCCGGGACTCGGAGACCCAGTACTTC	CASSRDSETQYF
12	once	TRBV7-3	NA	TRBJ1-1	TGTGCCAGCAGCAGGACGGGGGCTGAAGCTTTCTTT	CASSRTGAEAFF
14	NA	TRBV11-1	NA	TRBJ1-1	TGTGCCAGCAGCTTAGGCAGGTTGAACACTGAAGCTTTCTTT	CASSLGRLNTEAFF
15	few	TRBV5-4	NA	TRBJ2-2	TGTGCCAGCAGCCGCGGGGGCGGGAACACCGGGGAGCTGTTTTTT	CASSRGGGNTGELFF
12	once	TRBV6-2/TRBV6-3	TRBD1	TRBJ1-2	TGTGCCAGCAGCCTGGACAGGGATGAAGACACCTTC	CASSLDRDEDTF
12	NA	TRBV29-1	TRBD1	TRBJ2-7	TGCAGCGTTGTCGACAGGGGACACGAGCAGTACTTC	CSVVDRGHEQYF
15	NA	TRBV7-9	TRBD1	TRBJ1-2	TGTGCCAGCAGCTTAGGGTCGACAGGGGGCAATGGCTACACCTTC	CASSLGSTGGNGYTF
16	NA	TRBV11-2	TRBD1	TRBJ2-2	TGTGCCAGCAGCGTACAGGGGACAGCGAACACCGGGGAGCTGTTTTTT	CASSVQGTANTGELFF
16	NA	TRBV19	TRBD1	TRBJ2-7	TGTGCCAGTAGCACCGTTCCCGGGACAGGGGGAAACGAGCAGTACTTC	CASSTVPGTGGNEQYF
13	NA	TRBV2	TRBD2	TRBJ2-7	TGTGCCACCTCGCGGGAGGGGGTCAACGAGCAGTACTTC	CATSREGVNEQYF
12	NA	TRBV29-1	NA	TRBJ1-1	TGCAGCGTAGAAACAAGTTACACTGAAGCTTTCTTT	CSVETSYTEAFF
14	few	TRBV7-8	NA	TRBJ1-5	TGTGCCAGCAGCTACAGACAAGACAATCAGCCCCAGCATTTT	CASSYRQDNQPQHF
16	NA	TRBV5-1	TRBD2	TRBJ2-5	TGCGCCAGCACCCCCGGCGGGACTAGCGGGGGGGGAACCCAGTACTTC	CASTPGGTSGGGTQYF
16	NA	TRBV19	TRBD1	TRBJ1-6	TGTGCCAGTAGTATCCGACAGGGTTGGAAGAATTCACCCCTCCACTTT	CASSIRQGWKNSPLHF
13	NA	TRBV19	TRBD1	TRBJ1-1	TGTGCCAGTAGTATTCCCGGGGACAGTCGTGGTTTCTTT	CASSIPGDSRGFF
15	NA	TRBV7-2	NA	TRBJ2-2	TGTGCCAGCAGCCCTGACAGCGCGAACACCGGGGAGCTGTTTTTT	CASSPDSANTGELFF
14	NA	TRBV4-2	TRBD2	TRBJ2-7	TGTGCCAGCAGCCACTCCGGGAGGGCATACGAGCAGTACTTC	CASSHSGRAYEQYF